This T cell receptor beta chain came from a study of T cell repertoires in cytomegalovirus infection. Study overall: It can be stated that public TCR beta signatures indicated CMV infection as well as a matching HLA type.

TCRdb passed the reads through MiXCR, listing each CDR3 protein once. The table records about 260,000 distinct CDR3 sequences, roughly 13% of them present only once. V was shortened by 6 bases and J by 4 bases, with 14 bases between the two germline ends. This CDR3 has 14 residues. Germline lookup yields CDR1 MDHEN and CDR2 SYDVKM. This clonotype was detected many times. The target antigen is unknown. Study observations and caveats: Cumulative public TCR beta family frequency identified CMV carriers with the relevant HLA. In two of eight donors, the top clonotype was HLA-C-restricted CMV-specific.

The rearrangement joins TRBV28 to TRBJ2-3, with D possibly called TRBD1 or TRBD2 (6 bases each). Material: PBMCs. This receptor was identified in a human donor in good health (CMV status not recorded). Some clones in this sample may be carry-over from other donors' samples. CDR3 DNA sequence: TGTGCCAGCAGCCCACCGGGGGCCCCAGATACGCAGTATTTT. This encodes CASSPPGAPDTQYF.